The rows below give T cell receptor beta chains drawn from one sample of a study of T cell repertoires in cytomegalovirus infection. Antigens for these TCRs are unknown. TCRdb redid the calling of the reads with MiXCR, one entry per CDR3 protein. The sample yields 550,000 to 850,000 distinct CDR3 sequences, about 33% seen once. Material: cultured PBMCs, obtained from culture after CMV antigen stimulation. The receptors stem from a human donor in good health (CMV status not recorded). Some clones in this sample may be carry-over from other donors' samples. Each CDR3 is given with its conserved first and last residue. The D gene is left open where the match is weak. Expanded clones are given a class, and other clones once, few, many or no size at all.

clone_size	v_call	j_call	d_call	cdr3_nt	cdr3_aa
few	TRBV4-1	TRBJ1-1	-	TGCGCCAGCAGCCAAGGGGCAGATGAAGCTTTCTTT	CASSQGADEAFF
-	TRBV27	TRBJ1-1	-	TGTGCCAGCAGTTTATCGAGGGGGGGTGGCTCTTTCTTT	CASSLSRGGGSFF
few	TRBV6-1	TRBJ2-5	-	TGTGCCAGCAGTGAACTTATGGGGAGGGAGACCCAGTACTTC	CASSELMGRETQYF
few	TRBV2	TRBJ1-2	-	TGTGCCAGCAGATTTACAGGGTTTGTCGGCTACACCTTC	CASRFTGFVGYTF
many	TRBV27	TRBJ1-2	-	TGTGCCAGCAGTTCAATCGCCCGGACTGGGGGCTACACCTTC	CASSSIARTGGYTF
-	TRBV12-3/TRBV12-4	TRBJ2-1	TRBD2	TGTGCCAGCAGGGCGACTAGCGGGGGGAGGGTGCAGTTCTTC	CASRATSGGRVQFF
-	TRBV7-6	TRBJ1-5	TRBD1	TGTGCCAGCAGCGCCGGGACAGGGGGGGAGCCCCAGCATTTT	CASSAGTGGEPQHF
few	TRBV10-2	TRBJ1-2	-	TGCGCCAGCCTTGGTACAGGCGGGACAAACTATGGCTACACCTTC	CASLGTGGTNYGYTF
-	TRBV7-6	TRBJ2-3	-	TGTGCCAGCAGCTTCCGCGGGATCTCCGTAGGGCCCACAGATACGCAGTATTTT	CASSFRGISVGPTDTQYF
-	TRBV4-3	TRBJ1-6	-	TGCGCCAGCAGCCAAGTCCCCGGTTCACCCCTCCACTTT	CASSQVPGSPLHF
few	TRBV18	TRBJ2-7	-	TGTGCCAGCTCACAAAGCCGGGACTGGGTGGACGAGCAGTACTTC	CASSQSRDWVDEQYF
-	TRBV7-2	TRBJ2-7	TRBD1	TGTGCCAGCAGCTTGGGGACAGGGGATGCCTACGAGCAGTACTTC	CASSLGTGDAYEQYF
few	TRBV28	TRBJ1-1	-	TGTGCCAGCAGTTTCTGGACAAAACCCACTGAAGCTTTCTTT	CASSFWTKPTEAFF
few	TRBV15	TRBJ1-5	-	TGTGCCACCAGCAGAGAGGGCAGGGCACTAGTGCCCCAGCATTTT	CATSREGRALVPQHF
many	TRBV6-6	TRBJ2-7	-	TGTGCCAGCAGTTCAATCTCCTACGAGCAGTACTTC	CASSSISYEQYF
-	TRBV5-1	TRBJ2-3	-	TGCGCCAGCAGCTTGGGACTGAACTCATTAGGGACAGATACGCAGTATTTT	CASSLGLNSLGTDTQYF
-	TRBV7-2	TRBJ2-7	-	TGTGCCAGCAGCCCAGACAGGCTTACCTACGAGCAGTACTTC	CASSPDRLTYEQYF
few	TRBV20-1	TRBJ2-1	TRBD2	TGCAGTGCTCAGCCCCCGGGACTAGCATACAATGAGCAGTTCTTC	CSAQPPGLAYNEQFF
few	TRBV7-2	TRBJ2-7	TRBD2	TGTGCCAGCAGCCCACCTAGGCCGCCGGGGGGAGCCTACGAGCAGTACTTC	CASSPPRPPGGAYEQYF
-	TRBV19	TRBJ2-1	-	TGTGCCAGTAGTGGCCCAGCGCCCTACAATGAGCAGTTCTTC	CASSGPAPYNEQFF
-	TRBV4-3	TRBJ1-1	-	TGCGCCAGCAGCCCCAGGACAGTGTGGGGGACTGAAGCTTTCTTT	CASSPRTVWGTEAFF
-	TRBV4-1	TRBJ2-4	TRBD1	TGCGCCAGCAGCCAACGAGGGGGGACAGGAAAAGTCATTCAGTACTTC	CASSQRGGTGKVIQYF
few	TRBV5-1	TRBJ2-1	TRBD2	TGCGCCAGCAGCTTGGAAGGTAGCGGGGGACCAACCTACAATGAGCAGTTCTTC	CASSLEGSGGPTYNEQFF
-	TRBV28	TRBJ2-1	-	TGTTCCAGCAGTCCAGTATCGCAGGGGATTCGGTACAATGAGCAGTTCTTC	CSSSPVSQGIRYNEQFF
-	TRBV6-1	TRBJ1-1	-	TGTGCCAGCAGTCGCGAGGGGCTTCGAGCTTTCTTT	CASSREGLRAFF
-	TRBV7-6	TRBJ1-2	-	TGTGCCAGCAGCATCGGCCGTCAGGGCTACACCTTC	CASSIGRQGYTF
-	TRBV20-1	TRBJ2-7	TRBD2	TGCAGTGCTATCTCTCTGAGCGGGAGTTCCTACGAGCAGTACTTC	CSAISLSGSSYEQYF
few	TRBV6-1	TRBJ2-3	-	TGTGCCAGCAGAGCGACCGCCGCGGGCACAGATACGCAGTATTTT	CASRATAAGTDTQYF
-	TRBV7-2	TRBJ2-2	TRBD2	TGTGCCAGCAGCCGCGGGGGGTCGAACACCGGGGAGCTGTTTTTT	CASSRGGSNTGELFF
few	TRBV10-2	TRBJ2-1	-	TGCGCCAGCAGTGAGTGGCTTTACAATGAGCAGTTCTTC	CASSEWLYNEQFF
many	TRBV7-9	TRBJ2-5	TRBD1	TGTGCCAGCAGTTATGGGACAGGGGGAGAGACCCAGTACTTC	CASSYGTGGETQYF
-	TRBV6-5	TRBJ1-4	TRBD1	TGTGCCAGCAGACCCGGGACAGCTAATGAAAAACTGTTTTTT	CASRPGTANEKLFF
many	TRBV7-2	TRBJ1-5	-	TGTGCCAGCAGCTTTTTGGGTAATCAGCCCCAGCATTTT	CASSFLGNQPQHF
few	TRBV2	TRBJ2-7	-	TGTGCCAGCAATGTTCGCTACGAGCAGTACTTC	CASNVRYEQYF
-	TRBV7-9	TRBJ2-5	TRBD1	TGTGCCAGCAGCCCCGGGACAGGGGCCTTAGGGACCCAGTACTTC	CASSPGTGALGTQYF
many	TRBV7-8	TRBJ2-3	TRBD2	TGTGCCAGCAGCTTAGGGGGATTTAGCGGGTCCCGCACAGATACGCAGTATTTT	CASSLGGFSGSRTDTQYF
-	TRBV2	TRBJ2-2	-	TGTGCCAGCAGTTGGGACACAAACGCCGGGGAGCTGTTTTTT	CASSWDTNAGELFF
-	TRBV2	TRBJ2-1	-	TGTGCCAGCTGGGGGCAGGCGGAGAGCTCCTACAATGAGCAGTTCTTC	CASWGQAESSYNEQFF
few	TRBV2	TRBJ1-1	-	TGTGCCAGCAGGGATAAGTGGCTTGAAGCTTTCTTT	CASRDKWLEAFF
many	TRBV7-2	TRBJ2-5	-	TGTGCCAGCAGCCTAGAGGCCCCGGGGACCCAGTACTTC	CASSLEAPGTQYF
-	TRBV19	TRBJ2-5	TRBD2	TGTGCCAGTAGTACATCGGGCGGGAGGTTGGACTTC	CASSTSGGRLDF
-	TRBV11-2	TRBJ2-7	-	TGTGCCAGCAGCAACCCCGGGACAAAGTACGAGCAGTACTTC	CASSNPGTKYEQYF
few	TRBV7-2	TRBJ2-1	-	TGTGCCAGCAGCCCCCGGGACCCCCTCTACAATGAGCAGTTCTTC	CASSPRDPLYNEQFF
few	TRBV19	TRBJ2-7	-	TGTGCCAGCAGGGCGCGACAGGCCCCATCCTACGAGCAGTACTTC	CASRARQAPSYEQYF
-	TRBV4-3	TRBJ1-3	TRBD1	TGCGCCAGCAGCCTTGGACAGGGACCTGGAAACACCATATATTTT	CASSLGQGPGNTIYF
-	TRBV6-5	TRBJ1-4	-	TGTGCCAGCAGTTACGCAGGAGGAACTAATGAAAAACTGTTTTTT	CASSYAGGTNEKLFF
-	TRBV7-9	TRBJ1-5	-	TGTGCCAGCAGCTTAAGGGTGGGGGAGCCCCAGCATTTT	CASSLRVGEPQHF
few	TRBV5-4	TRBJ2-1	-	TGTGCCAGCAGCGGGGGGGGGGCAGGATACAATGAGCAGTTCTTC	CASSGGGAGYNEQFF
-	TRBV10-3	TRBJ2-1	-	TGTGCCATCAGTGAGTACGCGGGTTGGGAACGATACAATGAGCAGTTCTTC	CAISEYAGWERYNEQFF
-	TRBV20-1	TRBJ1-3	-	TGCAGTGCAAACAGAGGACCCCCCGACGGAAACACCATATATTTT	CSANRGPPDGNTIYF
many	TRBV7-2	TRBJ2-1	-	TGTGCCAGCAGCTTATCGGGGTTCTCCTACAATGAGCAGTTCTTC	CASSLSGFSYNEQFF
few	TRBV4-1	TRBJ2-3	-	TGCGCCAGCAGCCAAGACGTCGGGGGGCTCACAGATACGCAGTATTTT	CASSQDVGGLTDTQYF
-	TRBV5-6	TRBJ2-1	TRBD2	TGTGCCAGCAGCTTACGAGCGGGGGGGTTCAATGAGCAGTTCTTC	CASSLRAGGFNEQFF
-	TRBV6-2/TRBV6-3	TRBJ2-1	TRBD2	TGTGCCAGCGGTTACAGGACTAGCGGGAAGGGTGAGCAGTTCTTC	CASGYRTSGKGEQFF
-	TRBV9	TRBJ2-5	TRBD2	TGTGCCAGCAGCGTAGAGAGCGGGGGGCACCAAGAGACCCAGTACTTC	CASSVESGGHQETQYF
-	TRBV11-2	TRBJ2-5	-	TGTGCCAGCAAGAGGGGGGGATACCAAGAGACCCAGTACTTC	CASKRGGYQETQYF
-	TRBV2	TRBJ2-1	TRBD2	TGTGCCAGCCTCGGAGCGGGAAACAATGAGCAGTTCTTC	CASLGAGNNEQFF
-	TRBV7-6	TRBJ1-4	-	TGTGCCAGCAGCTTAGAACAGCCTAATGAAAAACTGTTTTTT	CASSLEQPNEKLFF
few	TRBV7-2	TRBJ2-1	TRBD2	TGTGCCAGCAGCAGTAAGCGGGAATACCCCAATGAGCAGTTCTTC	CASSSKREYPNEQFF
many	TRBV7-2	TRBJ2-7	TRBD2	TGTGCCAGCAGCTCGCCTAGCGGGGGGATATACGAGCAGTACTTC	CASSSPSGGIYEQYF